The 8 T cell receptor beta chains reported below all come from one sample, sequenced in a study of shared clonotypes between healthy human individuals (dated by TCRdb to the early 2020s). The method behind the library was the immunoSEQ multiplex PCR assay. As stored in TCRdb, this immuneACCESS dataset retains in-frame rearrangements with V and J assigned. A fraction of the clones does not appear; measured against another copy, unresolved V genes explain less than half of the discrepancy, and the remainder lacks a known reason. The sample profile shows a few million clones; 95% of them were found once. Clones ranked in the top ten supply approximately 0.13% of the sample. Sequenced material: naive CD4+ T cells sorted from blood. The cell subset or site label, read with the paper, signifies: CD45RA+ positively selected. Source of these receptors: a man between 18 and 35 years old in good health.

The CDR3 spells CASSQDGGKNTGELFF. CDR3 in DNA: TGCGCCAGCAGCCAAGATGGGGGAAAGAACACCGGGGAGCTGTTTTTT. V gene TRBV4-3 combines with J gene TRBJ2-2, with D perhaps given as TRBD1 or TRBD2 (5 bases each). The V and J ends lost 0 bases and 1 base respectively, with 9 bases between them. The length of the CDR3 is 16 residues. Germline V gene data show CDR1 as LGHNA and CDR2 as YSLEER.

Here the CDR3 reads CASSPTGLAGGNEQFF. CDR3 coding DNA: TGTGCCAGCAGTCCAACGGGACTAGCGGGAGGGAATGAGCAGTTCTTC. The rearrangement uses TRBV2 and TRBJ2-1; TRBD2 matches at 16 bases. The germline V gene has CDR1 SNHLY and CDR2 FYNNEI. CDR3 length: 16 residues. Trimming took 5 bases from V and 7 from J; bases not matched to a gene: 5.

V and J are TRBV28 and TRBJ1-3; 8 nucleotides line up with TRBD1. The CDR3 contains 16 residues. After removal of 3 bases from V and 5 bases from J, the junction contained 9 bases not matched to a gene. CDR1 and CDR2 (germline): MDHEN, SYDVKM. CDR3 region: CASSLIPGQDRNTIYF. DNA for the CDR3: TGTGCCAGCAGTTTGATACCGGGACAGGACCGAAACACCATATATTTT.

The CDR3 region is CASRPDSWYEQYF. The CDR3 coding sequence is TGTGCCAGCAGACCCGACAGTTGGTACGAGCAGTACTTC. The genes are TRBV7-8 and TRBJ2-7, with D tentatively TRBD1 (5 bases). The CDR3 covers 13 residues. Trimming left V 6 bases short and J 4 bases short, with 13 bases between. CDR1 SGHVS and CDR2 FQNEAQ come from the germline V gene.

The chain has TRBV28 and TRBJ1-2; no reliable D call. Germline CDR1 is MDHEN and CDR2 is SYDVKM. CDR3 length: 15 residues. V dropped 6 bases and J dropped 8 bases, with 22 bases sitting between them. As DNA, the CDR3 is TGTGCCAGCAGCGAAGCCCCGAGACGCCGGACGGGCTACACCTTC. The encoded protein is CASSEAPRRRTGYTF.

This chain links TRBV5-6 with TRBJ2-1, with 8 bases matching TRBD2. Germline V CDR1 and CDR2: SGHDT, YYEEEE. With V trimmed by 3 bases and J by 5 bases, 10 bases remained unmatched. CDR3 length: 16 residues. CDR3 amino acids: CASSSNLAGTHNEQFF. CDR3 coding DNA: TGTGCCAGCAGCTCGAATTTAGCGGGAACCCACAATGAGCAGTTCTTC.

In this sample, this clone turned up once. Other DNA sequences from this sample encode an identical CDR3 as well. The V call is TRBV5-1, the J call TRBJ2-7, with D possibly matching TRBD2 (6 bases). V was shortened by 0 bases and J by 0 bases, with 10 bases between the two germline ends. Germline V gene data show CDR1 as SGHRS and CDR2 as YFSETQ. The CDR3 sequence is 15 residues long. The CDR3 protein is CASSLVPGVSYEQYF. Written as DNA, the CDR3 is TGCGCCAGCAGCTTGGTTCCGGGAGTCTCCTACGAGCAGTACTTC.

This rearrangement joins TRBV9 to TRBJ2-1; D might be TRBD2 (6 bases). V was pared by 4 bases and J by 4 bases, with 15 bases between. This CDR3 is 15 amino acids long. Germline CDR1 is SGDLS and CDR2 is YYNGEE. This CDR3 is CASSLGDSLYNEQFF. DNA for the CDR3: TGTGCCAGCAGCTTGGGGGACTCTCTATACAATGAGCAGTTCTTC.